This is a list of T cell receptor beta chains from one sample in a study of T cell changes during pregnancy in multiple sclerosis. The protocol was immunoSEQ multiplex PCR, while the TCRdb copy is restricted to in-frame clones and leaves out a portion. This repertoire shows 40,000 to 45,000 clones, approximately 90% found once; its top ten account for 0.7%. Sequencing used CD4+ T cells from peripheral blood mononuclear cells, obtained before pregnancy. Receptors originate from a female donor with multiple sclerosis, enrolled in a pregnancy study. CDR3s include the opening cysteine and the closing phenylalanine or tryptophan. A D gene is named only where the DNA matches it firmly. Not all rows give a size; the values are once, few, many and, for expanded clones, a class.

D gene: NA
clone size: NA
J gene: TRBJ1-5
V gene: TRBV28
CDR3 DNA: TGTGCCAGCAGGGCGGGCAATCAGCCCCAGCATTTT
CDR3 protein: CASRAGNQPQHF

D gene: TRBD1
clone size: NA
J gene: TRBJ1-4
V gene: TRBV6-1
CDR3 DNA: TGTGCCAGCAGTGGACAGGGGGAGTTAAGAGAAAAACTGTTTTTT
CDR3 protein: CASSGQGELREKLFF

D gene: NA
clone size: NA
J gene: TRBJ2-1
V gene: TRBV4-2
CDR3 DNA: TGTGCCAGCAGCCAGGGGGGTAACTGGGACAATGAGCAGTTCTTC
CDR3 protein: CASSQGGNWDNEQFF

D gene: TRBD2
clone size: NA
J gene: TRBJ2-1
V gene: TRBV10-1
CDR3 DNA: TGCGCCAGCAGTGACGAGAATAGCGGGGGCCTCTCCTACAATGAGCAGTTCTTC
CDR3 protein: CASSDENSGGLSYNEQFF

D gene: NA
clone size: few
J gene: TRBJ1-2
V gene: TRBV7-2
CDR3 DNA: TGTGCCAGCAGTCCGGAAGGGGTAAACTATGGCTACACCTTC
CDR3 protein: CASSPEGVNYGYTF

D gene: NA
clone size: NA
J gene: TRBJ2-2
V gene: TRBV6-6
CDR3 DNA: TGTGCCAGCAGATTCGGGAAGGCCACCGGGGAGCTGTTTTTT
CDR3 protein: CASRFGKATGELFF

D gene: NA
clone size: NA
J gene: TRBJ2-5
V gene: TRBV7-8
CDR3 DNA: TGTGCCAGCAGCTTAGCTCGGACTCCTCCGGGGACCCAGTACTTC
CDR3 protein: CASSLARTPPGTQYF

D gene: TRBD1
clone size: NA
J gene: TRBJ2-2
V gene: TRBV5-8
CDR3 DNA: TGTGCCAGCAGCTGGGGGACAGGGCACACCGGGGAGCTGTTTTTT
CDR3 protein: CASSWGTGHTGELFF

D gene: NA
clone size: NA
J gene: TRBJ1-2
V gene: TRBV7-8
CDR3 DNA: TGTGCCAGCAGCTTAAAGCGGTGGGGGCCACCTAACTATGGCTACACCTTC
CDR3 protein: CASSLKRWGPPNYGYTF

D gene: TRBD1
clone size: once
J gene: TRBJ2-7
V gene: TRBV11-2
CDR3 DNA: TGTGCCAGCAGGTTCGACAGGGGTTCGACCTACGAGCAGTACTTC
CDR3 protein: CASRFDRGSTYEQYF

D gene: NA
clone size: once
J gene: TRBJ2-7
V gene: TRBV10-1
CDR3 DNA: TGCGCCAGCAGTGGGGGCGGCCGGGCTCAATACTTC
CDR3 protein: CASSGGGRAQYF

D gene: NA
clone size: NA
J gene: TRBJ2-5
V gene: TRBV7-9
CDR3 DNA: TGTGCCAGCAGCCCTCGGGGTCCGGAGACCCAGTACTTC
CDR3 protein: CASSPRGPETQYF

D gene: TRBD1
clone size: NA
J gene: TRBJ1-1
V gene: TRBV29-1
CDR3 DNA: TGCAGCGTCCAAGTAGGACAGGTGGCAAACACTGAAGCTTTCTTT
CDR3 protein: CSVQVGQVANTEAFF

D gene: NA
clone size: NA
J gene: TRBJ2-2
V gene: TRBV4-3
CDR3 DNA: TGCGCCAGCAGCCAAGACAGGGTCGCGAACACCGGGGAGCTGTTTTTT
CDR3 protein: CASSQDRVANTGELFF

D gene: TRBD1
clone size: NA
J gene: TRBJ1-5
V gene: TRBV7-9
CDR3 DNA: TGTGCCAGCAGCTACACTTCCGGGACAGGGGGTCCTCAGCCCCAGCATTTT
CDR3 protein: CASSYTSGTGGPQPQHF

D gene: NA
clone size: NA
J gene: TRBJ1-4
V gene: TRBV4-3
CDR3 DNA: TGCGCCAGCAGCCACACCGCCGGGGTTGGGAATGAAAAACTGTTTTTT
CDR3 protein: CASSHTAGVGNEKLFF

D gene: TRBD1
clone size: NA
J gene: TRBJ1-2
V gene: TRBV7-9
CDR3 DNA: TGTGCCAGCAGCTCGCCGCGGACAGGCGTACTCGGGGCCTATGGCTACACCTTC
CDR3 protein: CASSSPRTGVLGAYGYTF

D gene: TRBD2
clone size: NA
J gene: TRBJ2-3
V gene: TRBV29-1
CDR3 DNA: TGCAGCGTTGATCGCGGGCGGGGGAAGTACCGAGATACGCAGTATTTT
CDR3 protein: CSVDRGRGKYRDTQYF

D gene: TRBD2
clone size: NA
J gene: TRBJ2-3
V gene: TRBV19
CDR3 DNA: TGTGCCAGTAGTATCGGGGGGAGCACAGATACGCAGTATTTT
CDR3 protein: CASSIGGSTDTQYF

D gene: NA
clone size: NA
J gene: TRBJ2-3
V gene: TRBV15
CDR3 DNA: TGTGCCACCAGCAGAGACAGGGGAGGGGATACGCAGTATTTT
CDR3 protein: CATSRDRGGDTQYF

D gene: NA
clone size: NA
J gene: TRBJ2-1
V gene: TRBV5-8
CDR3 DNA: TGTGCCAGCAGCTTGGAGGGGGTCTCCTACAATGAGCAGTTCTTC
CDR3 protein: CASSLEGVSYNEQFF

D gene: TRBD2
clone size: NA
J gene: TRBJ2-1
V gene: TRBV4-1
CDR3 DNA: TGCGCCAGCAGCCGAGGAAGCGGGATCTCCTACAATGAGCAGTTCTTC
CDR3 protein: CASSRGSGISYNEQFF

D gene: TRBD1
clone size: NA
J gene: TRBJ1-6
V gene: TRBV27
CDR3 DNA: TGTGCCAGCAGCCGGGGACAGCTCTCACCCCTCCACTTT
CDR3 protein: CASSRGQLSPLHF

D gene: TRBD2
clone size: NA
J gene: TRBJ2-3
V gene: TRBV19
CDR3 DNA: TGTGCCAGTAGTATAAACCAAAGGCGGGAGGGAGATACGCAGTATTTT
CDR3 protein: CASSINQRREGDTQYF

D gene: NA
clone size: NA
J gene: TRBJ2-5
V gene: TRBV7-6
CDR3 DNA: TGTGCCAGCAGCCTTTATATGGCCTCTGGGAGCGGACAAGAGACCCAGTACTTC
CDR3 protein: CASSLYMASGSGQETQYF

D gene: TRBD1
clone size: NA
J gene: TRBJ1-4
V gene: TRBV10-3
CDR3 DNA: TGTGCCATCAGTGAGAGACAGGGGAGTGAAAAACTGTTTTTT
CDR3 protein: CAISERQGSEKLFF

D gene: TRBD2
clone size: NA
J gene: TRBJ2-7
V gene: TRBV30
CDR3 DNA: TGTGCCTGGAGCATCGGGGGGGCTTTGCCCTACGAGCAGTACTTC
CDR3 protein: CAWSIGGALPYEQYF

D gene: TRBD1
clone size: NA
J gene: TRBJ2-3
V gene: TRBV5-1
CDR3 DNA: TGCGCCAGCACCCAGACAGGGGGCATAGATACGCAGTATTTT
CDR3 protein: CASTQTGGIDTQYF

D gene: TRBD1
clone size: NA
J gene: TRBJ1-5
V gene: TRBV2
CDR3 DNA: TGTGCCAGCAGGGAACAGGGGATCCAGCCCCAGCATTTT
CDR3 protein: CASREQGIQPQHF

D gene: NA
clone size: NA
J gene: TRBJ1-5
V gene: TRBV19
CDR3 DNA: TGTGCCAGTAGCATCCCCCGGGTTAGCAATCAGCCCCAGCATTTT
CDR3 protein: CASSIPRVSNQPQHF

D gene: NA
clone size: NA
J gene: TRBJ2-3
V gene: TRBV7-6
CDR3 DNA: TGTGCCAGCAGCTTAGGCGAAGGGAGTAGTACGCAGTATTTT
CDR3 protein: CASSLGEGSSTQYF